This T cell receptor beta chain was identified in a study of high-grade serous ovarian cancer treatment subgroups. Turning to the study itself: On average, approximately 14,000 reads and under 9,000 unique TCR beta rearrangements were obtained per sample.

Germline assignment: CDR1 SGHTA and CDR2 FQGTGA. With 2 bases removed from V and 1 base from J, the gap between germline ends came to 6 bases. This CDR3 region has 15 residues. The protocol was immunoSEQ multiplex PCR, while the TCRdb copy is restricted to in-frame clones and leaves out a portion. In the table there are 6,000 to 8,000 clones, roughly three quarters of which are singletons. Tumor tissue was taken before any definitive surgery or chemotherapy was given. The clonotype was recovered from a human donor with high-grade serous ovarian cancer. This chain links TRBV7-3 with TRBJ2-6; possible D gene TRBD2, 6 bases. Sequenced sample: tumor tissue. The DNA for the CDR3 is TGTGCCAGCAGCTTACGGGAGTCTGGGGCCAACGTCCTGACTTTC. It codes for CASSLRESGANVLTF.